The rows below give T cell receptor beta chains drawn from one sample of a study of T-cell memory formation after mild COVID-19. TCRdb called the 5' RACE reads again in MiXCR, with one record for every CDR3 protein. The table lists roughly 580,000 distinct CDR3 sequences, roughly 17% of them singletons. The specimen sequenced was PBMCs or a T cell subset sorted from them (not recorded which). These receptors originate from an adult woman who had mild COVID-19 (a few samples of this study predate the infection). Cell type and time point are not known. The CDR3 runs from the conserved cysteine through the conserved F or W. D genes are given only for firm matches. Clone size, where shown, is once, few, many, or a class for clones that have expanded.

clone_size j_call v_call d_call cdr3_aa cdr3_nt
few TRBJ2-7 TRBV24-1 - CATSDGISYEQYF TGTGCCACCAGTGACGGGATCTCCTACGAGCAGTACTTC
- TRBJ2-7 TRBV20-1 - CSARGNPTDYEQYF TGCAGTGCTAGAGGAAACCCGACAGATTACGAGCAGTACTTC
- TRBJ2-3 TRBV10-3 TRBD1 CAISASKRTGASTDTQYF TGTGCCATCAGTGCGTCGAAACGGACAGGGGCCAGCACAGATACGCAGTATTTT
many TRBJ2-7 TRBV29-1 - CSVGGTRSYEQYF TGCAGCGTTGGGGGGACACGATCCTACGAGCAGTACTTC
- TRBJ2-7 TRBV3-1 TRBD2 CASSPRAGGEQYF TGTGCCAGCAGCCCTAGGGCGGGAGGCGAGCAGTACTTC
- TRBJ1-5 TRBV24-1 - CATSDWTENQPQHF TGTGCCACCAGTGATTGGACAGAAAATCAGCCCCAGCATTTT
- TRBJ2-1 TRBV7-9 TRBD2 CASSPGGVHEQFF TGTGCCAGCAGTCCGGGGGGGGTGCATGAGCAGTTCTTC
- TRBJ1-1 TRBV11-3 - CANELGGRGTEAFF TGTGCCAACGAATTGGGGGGAAGAGGTACTGAAGCTTTCTTT
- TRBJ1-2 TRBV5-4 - CASSLGGRDGYTF TGTGCCAGCAGCTTAGGTGGAAGGGATGGCTACACCTTC
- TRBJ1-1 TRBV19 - CASSWAAGNTEAFF TGTGCCAGTAGTTGGGCAGCGGGTAACACTGAAGCTTTCTTT
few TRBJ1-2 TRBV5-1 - CASSLMPASVNYGYTF TGCGCCAGCAGCTTAATGCCAGCCTCAGTCAACTATGGCTACACCTTC
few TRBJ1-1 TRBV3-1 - CASSQQNLNTEAFF TGTGCCAGCAGCCAGCAGAACCTGAACACTGAAGCTTTCTTT
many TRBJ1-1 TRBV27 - CASSWGNTEAFF TGTGCCAGCAGTTGGGGGAACACTGAAGCTTTCTTT
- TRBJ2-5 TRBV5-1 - CASSSRVRGTETQYF TGCGCCAGCAGCTCAAGGGTCAGGGGTACGGAGACCCAGTACTTC
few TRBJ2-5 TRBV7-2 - CASSSGRLETQYF TGTGCCAGCAGCTCAGGAAGATTGGAGACCCAGTACTTC
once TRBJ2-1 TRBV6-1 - CASSGPSDGMYNEQFF TGTGCCAGCAGTGGCCCGTCGGACGGAATGTACAATGAGCAGTTCTTC
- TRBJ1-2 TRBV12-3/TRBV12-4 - CASSLITYGYTF TGTGCCAGCAGTTTAATAACCTATGGCTACACCTTC
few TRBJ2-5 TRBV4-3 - CASSQDGREETQYF TGCGCCAGCAGCCAAGATGGCCGGGAAGAGACCCAGTACTTC
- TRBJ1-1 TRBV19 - CASSPFTTGNTEAFF TGTGCCAGTAGTCCGTTTACGACAGGAAACACTGAAGCTTTCTTT
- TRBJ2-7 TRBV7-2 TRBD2 CASSSRVAGVVYEQYF TGTGCCAGCAGTTCCAGGGTAGCGGGAGTGGTCTACGAGCAGTACTTC
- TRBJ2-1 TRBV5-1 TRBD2 CASTLAGVSDNEQFF TGCGCCAGCACCCTAGCGGGAGTCTCGGATAATGAGCAGTTCTTC
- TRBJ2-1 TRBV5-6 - CASSPPPGRRPYYEQFF TGTGCCAGCAGCCCTCCCCCGGGCCGAAGGCCTTATTATGAGCAGTTCTTC
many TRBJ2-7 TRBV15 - CATSTSKGGPYEQYF TGTGCCACCAGCACAAGCAAAGGGGGACCCTACGAGCAGTACTTC
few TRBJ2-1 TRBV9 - CASSVDSSSYNEQFF TGTGCCAGCAGCGTGGACTCCAGCTCCTACAATGAGCAGTTCTTC